The 3 T cell receptor beta chains reported below all come from one sample, sequenced in a study of T cells in Graves' hyperthyroidism and ophthalmopathy (dated by TCRdb to about 2019). Receptors were amplified or captured by multiplex PCR. Sequencing relied on an Illumina HiSeq 2000. Amplification of TCR beta CDR3 regions was carried out from RNA transcripts. A first-round RT-PCR of the TCR CDR3 used the HTBI primer set with the Qiagen OneStep RT-PCR kit. TCRdb reworked the public reads: Q25 trimming with fastp, MiXCR clone assembly, productive beta chains retained. Entries that share a CDR3 protein sequence are merged under the most common genes and DNA. Counted in this sample were more than 500,000 distinct CDR3 sequences; just over 45% of them appeared once. Around 20% of the sample rests with the top ten. Sequences were obtained from peripheral blood or thyroid tissue (not recorded which). These TCRs come from an adult woman with Graves' disease, either hyperthyroidism or ophthalmopathy (not recorded which).

The chain is built from TRBV7-3 and TRBJ1-5; D is unresolved. CDR1 and CDR2 from the germline V gene are SGHTA and FQGTGA. The CDR3 has 14 residues. V dropped 5 bases and J dropped 5 bases, with 13 bases sitting between them. CDR3 region: CASSQWAGDQPQHF. CDR3 coding DNA: TGTGCCAGCAGCCAGTGGGCAGGCGATCAGCCCCAGCATTTT.

The chain combines TRBV10-3 with TRBJ1-5; 9 positions match TRBD1. Germline trimming cut 9 bases from V and 2 bases from J; bases unmatched to any gene: 11. Germline V gene lookup returns CDR1 ENHRY and CDR2 SYGVKD. There are 16 residues in the CDR3. The CDR3 DNA is TGTGCCATAGGGACAGGGAGGTTGGGTGGCAATCAGCCCCAGCATTTT. Residues: CAIGTGRLGGNQPQHF.

This chain connects TRBV29-1 to TRBJ1-1, with TRBD1 matching 7 bases. Germline lookup yields CDR1 SQVTM and CDR2 ANQGSEA. After removal of 6 bases from V and 5 bases from J, the junction contained 9 bases not matched to a gene. The CDR3 contains 13 residues. The CDR3 reads CSVSTGRWTEAFF. Here the CDR3 DNA reads TGCAGCGTATCGACAGGGAGGTGGACTGAAGCTTTCTTT.